Presented here are 14 T cell receptor beta chains from one specimen sequenced in a study of T cell responses to AZD1222 COVID-19 vaccine. TCRdb keeps only in-frame clones here, not all; method: immunoSEQ multiplex PCR. This repertoire shows 84,000 or so clones, 89% found once; its top ten account for over 2%. The starting material was peripheral blood, obtained on day 0 of AZD1222 vaccination. The source is an adult in good health.

The chain combines TRBV5-5 with TRBJ2-3, with no clear D. The CDR3 runs to 14 residues. Deletions cut 4 bases from V and 4 bases from J, with 13 bases between. CDR1 and CDR2 (germline): SGHKS, YYEKEE (reference sequence). CDR3 protein: CASSPVGSADTQYF. The CDR3 bases are TGTGCCAGCAGCCCGGTCGGATCGGCAGATACGCAGTATTTT.

The chain recombines TRBV10-3 with TRBJ1-1, with D hard to call. With 0 bases removed from V and 10 bases from J, the gap between germline ends came to 12 bases. The germline CDR1 and CDR2 sequences are ENHRY and SYGVKD. The CDR3 runs to 13 residues. The chain's CDR3 is CAISESAGIVAFF. The CDR3 nucleotides read TGTGCCATCAGTGAGTCAGCAGGTATCGTAGCTTTCTTT.

In DNA, the CDR3 is TGTGCCAGCAGCCAAGAGGGTCAGAACGTTAACTATGGCTACACCTTC. It is translated as CASSQEGQNVNYGYTF. The V and J genes are TRBV14 and TRBJ1-2, with D uncertain. The CDR3 is 16 amino acids. Between the trimmed V and J ends, which lost 0 bases and 1 base, there was a span of 12 bases. The germline V gene encodes CDR1 SGHDN and CDR2 FVKESK.

This chain connects TRBV19 to TRBJ2-1; TRBD2 matches 8 bases. This CDR3 spans 14 amino acids. The germline V gene encodes CDR1 LNHDA and CDR2 SQIVND (reference sequence). J was trimmed by 5 bases and V by 7 bases; bases with no gene match: 7. In nucleotides, the CDR3 is TGTGCCAGTAAGAGCGGGGGCCACGACAATGAGCAGTTCTTC. Encoded protein: CASKSGGHDNEQFF.

The chain employs TRBV5-1 and TRBJ2-7; D is possibly TRBD2 (6 bases). The V gene lost 1 base and the J gene lost 3 bases, with 11 bases spanning the gap. This CDR3 has 14 amino acids. Looked up from germline, CDR1 is SGHRS and CDR2 is YFSETQ. CDR3: CASSLTAGFYEQYF. The CDR3 nucleotides are TGCGCCAGCAGCTTGACAGCGGGTTTCTACGAGCAGTACTTC. Looking up the rest from reference TRBV5-1 and TRBJ2-7 gives the full variable domain: KAGVTQTPRYLIKTRGQQVTLSCSPISGHRSVSWYQQTPGQGLQFLFEYFSETQRNKGNFPGRFSGRQFSNSRSEMNVSTLELGDSALYLCASSLTAGFYEQYFGPGTRLTVT.

The V and J genes are TRBV7-2 and TRBJ2-3; TRBD2 matches at 11 bases. CDR1 is SGHTA and CDR2 is FQGNSA in the germline V gene. The CDR3 totals 17 residues. V shed 4 bases, J shed 1 base, and the junction held 7 bases outside the gene matches. The CDR3 sequence is CASSSSSTSGGTDTQYF. Written as DNA, the CDR3 is TGTGCCAGCAGCTCATCGTCGACTAGCGGGGGCACAGATACGCAGTATTTT.

V and J are TRBV7-9 and TRBJ1-2; 7 nucleotides match TRBD1. CDR1 and CDR2 from the germline V gene are SEHNR and FQNEAQ (reference sequence). CDR3 length: 14 residues. V was clipped by 7 bases and J by 0 bases; unmatched bases: 5. The CDR3 bases are TGTGCCAGCACCTCGGGACAGTCTAACTATGGCTACACCTTC. Translating gives CASTSGQSNYGYTF.

The rearrangement uses TRBV18 and TRBJ2-1; 9 nucleotides agree with TRBD1. V lost 3 bases and J lost 9; bases outside the gene matches: 12. The germline V gene encodes CDR1 KGHSH and CDR2 LQKENI. This CDR3 spans 16 amino acids. As DNA, the CDR3 is TGTGCCAGCTCACCTCCAACCGGGACAGGGCATAGTGAGCAGTTCTTC. As protein: CASSPPTGTGHSEQFF.

V and J are TRBV29-1 and TRBJ2-7; D is undetermined. The CDR3 loop spans 14 amino acids. Germline CDR1 SQVTM, CDR2 ANQGSEA. V was pared by 1 base and J by 4 bases, with 14 bases between. The CDR3 DNA reads as TGCAGCGTTGAAGTGCAGCCTTTCGGGTACGAGCAGTACTTC. It yields the protein CSVEVQPFGYEQYF.

The chain has TRBV7-9 and TRBJ1-1, with unresolved D. This CDR3 has 14 amino acids. Germline values: CDR1 SEHNR, CDR2 FQNEAQ (reference sequence). Trimming removed 0 bases at V and 1 base at J, with 6 bases between. As DNA, the CDR3 is TGTGCCAGCAGCTTAGCGCGAGAGAACACTGAAGCTTTCTTT. Its translation is CASSLARENTEAFF.

The chain carries TRBV6-5 and TRBJ1-2; 7 bases line up with TRBD1. V was clipped by 6 bases and J by 3 bases; unmatched bases: 4. The CDR3 spans 13 residues. Germline CDR1 is MNHEY and CDR2 is SVGAGI. CDR3: CASRGGTDYGYTF. The CDR3 DNA is TGTGCCAGCAGGGGCGGGACAGACTATGGCTACACCTTC.

This clone was counted only a few times. This chain uses TRBV6-6 with TRBJ2-1; 7 bases match TRBD2. CDR1 MNHNY and CDR2 SVGAGI come from the germline V gene (reference sequence). The junction had 11 bases not matched to a gene; V was cut back by 6 bases and J by 0 bases. The length of the CDR3 is 17 residues. CDR3 in DNA: TGTGCCAGCAGACGACTAGCAGCGGGGAGCTCCTACAATGAGCAGTTCTTC. Amino acids: CASRRLAAGSSYNEQFF.

A few counts support this clone. The chain combines TRBV5-6 with TRBJ2-7; no clear D gene. This CDR3 spans 11 amino acids. The germline V gene has CDR1 SGHDT and CDR2 YYEEEE. V dropped 7 bases and J dropped 4 bases, with 9 bases sitting between them. In DNA form, the CDR3 reads TGTGCCAGCGGAACCCGTTACGAGCAGTACTTC. Its protein is CASGTRYEQYF. The variable domain in full, with the rest retrieved from reference TRBV5-6 and TRBJ2-7, is DAGVTQSPTHLIKTRGQQVTLRCSPKSGHDTVSWYQQALGQGPQFIFQYYEEEERQRGNFPDRFSGHQFPNYSSELNVNALLLGDSALYLCASGTRYEQYFGPGTRLTVT.

The V gene is TRBV19, the J gene TRBJ1-5; no clear D. Germline V lookup: CDR1 LNHDA, CDR2 SQIVND (reference sequence). This CDR3 region has 15 residues. The V end lost 6 bases, the J end lost 0 bases, and 12 bases lay between the germline ends. This CDR3 reads CASSWRISSNQPQHF. The CDR3 DNA reads TGTGCCAGTAGCTGGCGGATAAGTAGCAATCAGCCCCAGCATTTT.